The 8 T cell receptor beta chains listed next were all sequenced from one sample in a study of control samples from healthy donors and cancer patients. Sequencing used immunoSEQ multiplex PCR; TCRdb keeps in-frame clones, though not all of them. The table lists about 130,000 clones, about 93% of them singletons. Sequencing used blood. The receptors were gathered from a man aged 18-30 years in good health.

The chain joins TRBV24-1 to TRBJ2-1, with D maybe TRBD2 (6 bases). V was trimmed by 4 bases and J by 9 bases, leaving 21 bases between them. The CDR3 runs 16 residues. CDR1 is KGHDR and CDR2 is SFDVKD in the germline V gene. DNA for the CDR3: TGTGCCACCAGTGACACTGAGAGGAAAAGGGGAGGTGAGCAGTTCTTC. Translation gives CATSDTERKRGGEQFF.

CDR3 residues: CASSLVGDWQFF. For the CDR3, the DNA is TGCGCCAGCAGCTTGGTTGGCGATTGGCAGTTCTTC. This sequence joins TRBV5-1 and TRBJ2-1; D not resolved. CDR3 length equals 12 residues. The V and J ends lost 0 bases and 12 bases respectively, with 10 bases between them. CDR1 and CDR2 (germline): SGHRS, YFSETQ.

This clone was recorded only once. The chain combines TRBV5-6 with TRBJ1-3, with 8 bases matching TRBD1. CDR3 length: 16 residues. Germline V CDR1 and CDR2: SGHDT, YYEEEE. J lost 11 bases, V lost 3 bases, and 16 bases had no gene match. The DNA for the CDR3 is TGTGCCAGCAGCTCGAGCCATGACAGGGGATCGTCCCCCATATATTTT. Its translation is CASSSSHDRGSSPIYF.

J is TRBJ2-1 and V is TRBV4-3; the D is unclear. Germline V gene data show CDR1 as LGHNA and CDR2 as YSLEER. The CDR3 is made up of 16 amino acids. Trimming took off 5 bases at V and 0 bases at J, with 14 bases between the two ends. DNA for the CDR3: TGCGCCAGCAGCAAGGACGGGTCAAGCTCCTACAATGAGCAGTTCTTC. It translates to CASSKDGSSSYNEQFF.

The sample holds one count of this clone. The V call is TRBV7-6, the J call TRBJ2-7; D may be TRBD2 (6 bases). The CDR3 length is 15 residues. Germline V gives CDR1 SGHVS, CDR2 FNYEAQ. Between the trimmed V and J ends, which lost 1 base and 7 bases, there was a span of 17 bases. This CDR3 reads CASSLEAGGGPEQYF. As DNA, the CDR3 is TGTGCCAGCAGCTTAGAAGCCGGGGGAGGCCCGGAGCAGTACTTC.

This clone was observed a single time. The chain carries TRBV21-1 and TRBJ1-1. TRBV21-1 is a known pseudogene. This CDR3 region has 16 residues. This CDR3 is CASSNKVEGGCTEAFF. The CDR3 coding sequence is TGTGCCAGCAGCAACAAAGTGGAGGGAGGGTGCACTGAAGCTTTCTTT.

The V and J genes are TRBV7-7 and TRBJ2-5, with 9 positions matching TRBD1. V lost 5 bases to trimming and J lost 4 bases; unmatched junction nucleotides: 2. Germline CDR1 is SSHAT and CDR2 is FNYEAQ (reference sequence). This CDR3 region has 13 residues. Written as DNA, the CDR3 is TGTGCCAGCAGCCGGGGACAGGGAGAGACCCAGTACTTC. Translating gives CASSRGQGETQYF.

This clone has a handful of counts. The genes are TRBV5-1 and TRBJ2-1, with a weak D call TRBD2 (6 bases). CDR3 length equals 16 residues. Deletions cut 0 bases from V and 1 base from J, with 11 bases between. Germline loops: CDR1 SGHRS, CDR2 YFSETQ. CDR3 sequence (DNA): TGCGCCAGCAGCTTGGCCGGGGGTTTGTCCTACAATGAGCAGTTCTTC. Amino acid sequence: CASSLAGGLSYNEQFF.